One sample yielded the 27 T cell receptor beta chains listed below, sequenced in a study of OX40 agonist ivuxolimab in advanced cancers. Clones were read by immunoSEQ multiplex PCR, and TCRdb kept only the in-frame ones, dropping some. This sample has about 80,000 clones; approximately 90% occur once, and the top ten carry roughly 0.18%. Specimen: CD4+ or CD8+ T cells sorted from blood, collected in a trial of the OX40 agonist ivuxolimab. The origin of the receptors is an adult with an advanced solid tumor such as melanoma, head and neck, liver or kidney cancer.

The gene calls are TRBV4-1 and TRBJ2-7; no clear D. There are 13 residues in the CDR3. Trimming removed 5 bases at V and 4 bases at J, with 12 bases between. CDR1 and CDR2 (germline): MGHRA, YSYEKL. The CDR3 DNA reads as TGCGCCAGCAGCTTACGACTCTTTTACGAGCAGTACTTC. It encodes CASSLRLFYEQYF.

This chain connects TRBV28 to TRBJ2-7; D remains unclear. The V end was cut by 8 bases, the J end by 3 bases, with 8 bases between. From germline, CDR1 is MDHEN and CDR2 SYDVKM. There are 11 residues in the CDR3. As DNA, the CDR3 is TGTGCCAGCTCAAGAATCTACGAGCAGTACTTC. It specifies CASSRIYEQYF.

This clone was seen only once. The V call is TRBV6-5, the J call TRBJ1-1; tentatively, D is TRBD1 (5 bases). V was pared by 3 bases and J by 4 bases, with 15 bases between. The CDR3 runs to 15 residues. CDR1 is MNHEY, CDR2 SVGAGI, per germline. This CDR3 is CASSYIGAMGTEAFF. Written as DNA, the CDR3 is TGTGCCAGCAGTTATATAGGGGCAATGGGCACTGAAGCTTTCTTT.

The chain is built from TRBV19 and TRBJ2-3, with D hard to call. Germline CDR1 is LNHDA and CDR2 is SQIVND (reference sequence). The V end lost 3 bases, the J end lost 3 bases, and 13 bases lay between the germline ends. This CDR3 is 15 amino acids long. The CDR3 here is CASSILRSATDTQYF. The CDR3 nucleotides read TGTGCCAGTAGTATCCTTCGGAGCGCGACAGATACGCAGTATTTT.

J is TRBJ2-1 and V is TRBV15, with D perhaps TRBD1 or TRBD2 (5 bases each). Germline CDR1 is LNHNV and CDR2 is YYDKDF (reference sequence). CDR3 length: 12 amino acids. Trimming removed 3 bases at V and 7 bases at J, with 7 bases between. CDR3 in DNA: TGTGCCACCAGCAGTGGGGGTAATGAGCAGTTCTTC. Its translation is CATSSGGNEQFF.

The chain is built from TRBV5-1 and TRBJ2-3; D not certain. The CDR3 has 15 residues. Between the trimmed V and J ends, which lost 0 bases and 0 bases, there was a span of 8 bases. Germline V CDR1 and CDR2: SGHRS, YFSETQ. The CDR3 protein is CASSLDVLSTDTQYF. The CDR3 nucleotides read TGCGCCAGCAGCTTGGACGTTCTTAGCACAGATACGCAGTATTTT.

This chain uses TRBV5-6 with TRBJ1-5, with a tentative D call TRBD1 (5 bases). CDR3 size: 13 residues. CDR1 is SGHDT, CDR2 YYEEEE, per germline. Trimming took off 1 base at V and 6 bases at J, with 8 bases between the two ends. CDR3 sequence: CASSLWGIQPQHF. The CDR3, as DNA: TGTGCCAGCAGCTTGTGGGGGATTCAGCCCCAGCATTTT.

V and J are TRBV4-1 and TRBJ2-1; D is unresolved. V was pared by 1 base and J by 6 bases, with 7 bases between. The V gene's germline CDR1 is MGHRA and CDR2 YSYEKL. This CDR3 region has 13 residues. CDR3: CASSQVLVNEQFF. CDR3 nucleotides: TGCGCCAGCAGCCAAGTGCTAGTCAATGAGCAGTTCTTC.

The rearrangement links TRBV5-4 to TRBJ1-2; possible D gene TRBD1, 5 bases. The CDR3 has 13 amino acids. The V end was cut by 3 bases, the J end by 4 bases, with 10 bases between. Germline V gene lookup returns CDR1 SGHNT and CDR2 YYREEE (reference sequence). In nucleotides, the CDR3 is TGTGCCAGCAGCTCAACAGGATTCTATGGCTACACCTTC. Protein sequence: CASSSTGFYGYTF. The variable domain in full, with the rest retrieved from reference TRBV5-4 and TRBJ1-2, is ETGVTQSPTHLIKTRGQQVTLRCSSQSGHNTVSWYQQALGQGPQFIFQYYREEENGRGNFPPRFSGLQFPNYSSELNVNALELDDSALYLCASSSTGFYGYTFGSGTRLTVV.

The genes are TRBV27 and TRBJ2-5, with 10 bases aligning to TRBD1. The CDR3 spans 15 residues. Germline V gene data show CDR1 as MNHEY and CDR2 as SMNVEV (reference sequence). Trimming removed 8 bases from V and 4 bases from J; junction bases left unmatched: 10. For the CDR3, the DNA is TGTGCCAGCGGCCCCCCGACAGGGGGCCGAGAGACCCAGTACTTC. It translates to CASGPPTGGRETQYF.

The rearrangement uses TRBV19 and TRBJ2-2; 11 positions match TRBD1. V shed 4 bases, J shed 6 bases, and the junction held 4 bases outside the gene matches. Germline V gene data show CDR1 as LNHDA and CDR2 as SQIVND (reference sequence). This CDR3 is built from 15 residues. DNA for the CDR3: TGTGCCAGTAGTACGGACAGGGGGCTATCCGGGGAGCTGTTTTTT. It translates to CASSTDRGLSGELFF.

The chain has TRBV29-1 and TRBJ2-2; 7 bases fit TRBD1. Germline lookup yields CDR1 SQVTM and CDR2 ANQGSEA. The CDR3 has 14 amino acids. V shed 7 bases, J shed 1 base, and the junction held 6 bases outside the gene matches. CDR3 sequence: CSARQGRNTGELFF. CDR3 nucleotides: TGCAGCGCCCGACAGGGTCGGAACACCGGGGAGCTGTTTTTT.

The V call is TRBV7-8, the J call TRBJ1-3; D unclear. CDR1 is SGHVS and CDR2 is FQNEAQ in the germline V gene. The CDR3 is 15 amino acids. Trimming left V 5 bases short and J 0 bases short, with 11 bases between. The CDR3 region is CASSPDASSGNTIYF. DNA for the CDR3: TGTGCCAGCAGCCCGGACGCTAGCTCTGGAAACACCATATATTTT.

This rearrangement joins TRBV7-3 to TRBJ2-3; 11 positions match TRBD2. V lost 5 bases, J lost 4 bases, and 8 bases stayed unmatched. Per the germline V gene, CDR1 is SGHTA and CDR2 is FQGTGA. CDR3 length equals 16 residues. The CDR3 reads CASSVIAGGPPDTQYF. As DNA, the CDR3 is TGTGCCAGCAGCGTTATAGCGGGAGGGCCCCCAGATACGCAGTATTTT.

The chain employs TRBV10-3 and TRBJ1-2; 10 nucleotides match TRBD1. Germline V gives CDR1 ENHRY, CDR2 SYGVKD. The ends lost 5 bases at V and 6 bases at J; junction bases unmatched: 6. The CDR3 totals 14 residues. CDR3 sequence: CAISYGTGVDGYTF. The CDR3 coding sequence is TGTGCCATCAGTTACGGGACAGGGGTCGATGGCTACACCTTC.

This clone was detected only once. The rearrangement uses TRBV2 and TRBJ1-4; 7 bases agree with TRBD1. Trimming took 2 bases from V and 5 from J; bases not matched to a gene: 5. The CDR3 is 15 amino acids. Germline-derived CDR1 and CDR2 are SNHLY and FYNNEI. The CDR3 loop is CASSEMGRGNEKLFF. The CDR3 DNA reads TGTGCCAGCAGTGAAATGGGCAGGGGGAATGAAAAACTGTTTTTT.

V usage is TRBV18 and J usage is TRBJ2-2; TRBD1 matches at 7 bases. V was clipped by 3 bases and J by 2 bases; unmatched bases: 3. Germline V gene data show CDR1 as KGHSH and CDR2 as LQKENI. The CDR3 extends over 15 amino acids. Written as DNA, the CDR3 is TGTGCCAGCTCACCGAGGACAGGCAACACCGGGGAGCTGTTTTTT. Residues: CASSPRTGNTGELFF.

The chain recombines TRBV5-1 with TRBJ1-3; D is possibly TRBD1 (5 bases). CDR1 and CDR2 from the germline V gene are SGHRS and YFSETQ. Trimming took off 5 bases at V and 8 bases at J, with 14 bases between the two ends. CDR3 length equals 13 residues. CDR3 amino acids: CASRTALEDTIYF. The CDR3 DNA reads TGCGCCAGCAGGACAGCGCTCGAGGACACCATATATTTT.

V is TRBV5-1 and J is TRBJ2-2, with D tentatively TRBD1 or TRBD2 (5 bases each). Germline V gene lookup returns CDR1 SGHRS and CDR2 YFSETQ. The CDR3 loop spans 14 amino acids. The germline V and J ends were trimmed by 3 bases and 2 bases, with 8 bases remaining between them. The CDR3 coding sequence is TGCGCCAGCAGCTCGGGACGAAACACCGGGGAGCTGTTTTTT. This gives the protein CASSSGRNTGELFF.

CDR3 in DNA: TGTGCCAGCAGCCCTCGAGCAGGCGTGGACAATGAGCAGTTCTTC. This gives the protein CASSPRAGVDNEQFF. The chain employs TRBV7-6 and TRBJ2-1; D not resolved. Germline V gene data show CDR1 as SGHVS and CDR2 as FNYEAQ. The CDR3 is 15 residues long. The V and J ends lost 5 bases and 5 bases respectively, with 16 bases between them.

For the CDR3, the DNA is TGCGCCAGCAGTCAATCGGGGACAGGGAATCAGCCCCAGCATTTT. Translating it yields CASSQSGTGNQPQHF. The J gene is TRBJ1-5, the V gene TRBV23-1; 9 bases agree with TRBD1. TRBV23-1 falls under the ORF class, with uncertain function. Trimming removed 0 bases from V and 4 bases from J; junction bases left unmatched: 1. The CDR3 loop spans 15 amino acids.

This clone was recorded once. The chain joins TRBV27 to TRBJ2-1; no clear D gene. This CDR3 is built from 14 residues. V was clipped by 4 bases and J by 8 bases, with 15 bases between them. Germline V gives CDR1 MNHEY, CDR2 SMNVEV (reference sequence). The CDR3 here is CASSSLNNRYEQFF. In DNA form, the CDR3 reads TGTGCCAGCAGTTCGCTTAATAATCGGTATGAGCAGTTCTTC.

The chain joins TRBV9 to TRBJ2-3; possible D gene TRBD1, 5 bases. Deletions cut 2 bases from V and 4 bases from J, with 20 bases between. This CDR3 region has 17 residues. Per germline, CDR1 SGDLS and CDR2 YYNGEE. The CDR3 loop reads CASSVPGGRASADTQYF. The DNA of the CDR3 is TGTGCCAGCAGCGTCCCGGGCGGCAGGGCTTCCGCAGATACGCAGTATTTT.

This clone was recorded only once. The chain recombines TRBV12-2 with TRBJ2-4; TRBD1, as called in the table, went unchecked against the DNA. TRBV12-2 is annotated as a pseudogene. This CDR3 region has 10 residues. The CDR3 region has the DNA TGTGCAAGTCGCTTACAGGGGAAGTACTTC. Encoded protein: CASRLQGKYF.

The rearrangement uses TRBV6-1 and TRBJ2-5; D gene uncertain. CDR3 length equals 12 residues. The germline CDR1 and CDR2 sequences are MNHNS and SASEGT. Trimming stripped 9 bases from V and 5 bases from J, with 13 bases between. Here the CDR3 DNA reads TGTGCCAGTGGAGAAGTGGGGGAGACCCAGTACTTC. This sequence encodes CASGEVGETQYF.

The rearrangement uses TRBV10-1 and TRBJ2-5, with D uncertain. The CDR3 covers 13 residues. V was cut by 4 bases and J by 4 bases, with 10 bases left in between. CDR1 is WNHNN, CDR2 SYGVQD, per germline (reference sequence). CDR3 residues: CASSAAGGETQYF. CDR3 sequence (DNA): TGCGCCAGCAGTGCGGCAGGTGGAGAGACCCAGTACTTC.

The rearrangement joins TRBV5-1 to TRBJ2-7; D is possibly TRBD1 (5 bases). The CDR3 has 15 residues. In germline, CDR1 is SGHRS, CDR2 YFSETQ. V lost 1 base to trimming and J lost 3 bases, with 14 bases between them. CDR3 sequence reads: CASSLTGLTGYEQYF. CDR3 DNA: TGCGCCAGCAGCTTGACGGGTCTAACAGGCTACGAGCAGTACTTC. The whole variable domain, remainder taken from reference TRBV5-1 and TRBJ2-7, is KAGVTQTPRYLIKTRGQQVTLSCSPISGHRSVSWYQQTPGQGLQFLFEYFSETQRNKGNFPGRFSGRQFSNSRSEMNVSTLELGDSALYLCASSLTGLTGYEQYFGPGTRLTVT.